The 18 T cell receptor beta chains presented below share a single source sample, sequenced in a study of radiation and T cells in renal cell carcinoma. The time point here: blood 4 weeks post-SBRT, at nephrectomy. As to treatment: 15 Gy SBRT to primary tumor, nephrectomy 4 weeks later. Assay: immunoSEQ multiplex PCR; the TCRdb copy retains only in-frame clones and omits some. The repertoire holds over 85,000 clones, around four fifths seen once, with 9.4% in the top ten. The sequences come from blood, collected from a patient whose treatment included radiotherapy and nephrectomy. These TCRs come from a man aged 50 to 59 with renal cell carcinoma.

The V and J genes are TRBV5-6 and TRBJ2-3; 9 bases are a match to TRBD2. With V trimmed by 1 base and J by 2 bases, 11 bases remained unmatched. Germline loops: CDR1 SGHDT, CDR2 YYEEEE. CDR3 length equals 18 residues. The CDR3 reads CASSLICQAGGHTDTQYF. CDR3 sequence (DNA): TGTGCCAGCAGCTTGATTTGCCAAGCGGGGGGCCACACAGATACGCAGTATTTT.

The chain has TRBV29-1 and TRBJ2-7; tentatively, D is TRBD1 (6 bases). Per the germline V gene, CDR1 is SQVTM and CDR2 is ANQGSEA. This CDR3 region has 13 residues. The V end lost 5 bases, the J end lost 3 bases, and 14 bases lay between the germline ends. The CDR3 loop reads CSVSWDKGYEQYF. In nucleotides, the CDR3 is TGCAGCGTTTCATGGGACAAAGGCTACGAGCAGTACTTC.

The V gene is TRBV2, the J gene TRBJ2-5; D is possibly TRBD1 (6 bases). CDR3 length: 15 residues. V lost 7 bases to trimming and J lost 4 bases, with 19 bases between them. The germline V gene has CDR1 SNHLY and CDR2 FYNNEI. The CDR3 DNA reads TGTGCCAGCAACCGGGACACGTCCTCCGGAGAGACCCAGTACTTC. Translating gives CASNRDTSSGETQYF.

This clone has only a few counts. The chain joins TRBV29-1 to TRBJ2-1; 7 bases fit TRBD1. The CDR3 is made up of 13 amino acids. J gave up 2 bases and V 3 bases, and 1 base lay outside the gene matches. Germline V gene sequence: CDR1 SQVTM, CDR2 ANQGSEA. CDR3 amino acids: CSVDRGTYNEQFF. Written as DNA, the CDR3 is TGCAGCGTTGACAGGGGGACCTACAATGAGCAGTTCTTC.

The chain recombines TRBV15 with TRBJ1-2; D is perhaps TRBD1 (6 bases). This CDR3 has 15 amino acids. Trimming took 3 bases from V and 2 from J, leaving 13 bases between them. Germline V gene data show CDR1 as LNHNV and CDR2 as YYDKDF (reference sequence). The CDR3 loop reads CATSSFSDRNYGYTF. The CDR3 coding sequence is TGTGCCACCAGCAGTTTTTCGGACAGAAACTATGGCTACACCTTC.

In its sample, this clone was seen a few times. The chain joins TRBV5-1 to TRBJ1-1, with D possibly TRBD1 on 6 matching bases. V lost 0 bases, J lost 3 bases, and 12 bases lay in between. The germline gives CDR1 SGHRS, CDR2 YFSETQ. This CDR3 contains 15 residues. CDR3 DNA: TGCGCCAGCAGCTTGGAGGGGGGCGAGGACACTGAAGCTTTCTTT. This gives the protein CASSLEGGEDTEAFF.

The V gene is TRBV5-1, the J gene TRBJ2-5; TRBD1 matches 12 bases. With V trimmed by 3 bases and J by 2 bases, 5 bases remained unmatched. The CDR3 contains 16 residues. Germline CDR1 SGHRS, CDR2 YFSETQ. CDR3 sequence (DNA): TGCGCCAGCAGCTATGGGACAGGGGGCCGGCAAGAGACCCAGTACTTC. Translated, it gives CASSYGTGGRQETQYF.

The rearrangement uses TRBV27 and TRBJ2-1, with TRBD1 matching over 8 bases. Trimming removed 0 bases from V and 7 bases from J; junction bases left unmatched: 5. This CDR3 is 15 amino acids long. Germline-derived CDR1 and CDR2 are MNHEY and SMNVEV (reference sequence). For the CDR3, the DNA is TGTGCCAGCAGTTTATCACGAGACAGGGGAAATGAGCAGTTCTTC. Its translation is CASSLSRDRGNEQFF.

The V gene is TRBV7-2, the J gene TRBJ2-4, with 11 bases identical to TRBD1. V was pared by 3 bases and J by 7 bases, with 5 bases of the junction left unmatched. CDR1 SGHTA and CDR2 FQGNSA come from the germline V gene. CDR3 length equals 15 residues. CDR3 sequence: CASSFPGTGGNIQYF. As DNA, the CDR3 is TGTGCCAGCAGCTTTCCCGGGACAGGGGGGAACATTCAGTACTTC.

This chain connects TRBV10-3 to TRBJ1-2; maybe TRBD1 (6 bases). The CDR3 contains 13 residues. Per the germline V gene, CDR1 is ENHRY and CDR2 is SYGVKD. The V gene lost 0 bases and the J gene lost 5 bases, with 7 bases spanning the gap. The CDR3 here is CAISESGQYGYTF. The CDR3 region has the DNA TGTGCCATCAGTGAGTCCGGACAGTATGGCTACACCTTC.

The chain combines TRBV2 with TRBJ2-3; D is perhaps TRBD2 (5 bases). Trimming removed 5 bases from V and 2 bases from J, with 11 bases in between. The CDR3 extends over 14 amino acids. CDR1 SNHLY and CDR2 FYNNEI come from the germline V gene. The CDR3 bases are TGTGCCAGCAGTCGGACTGAATACACAGATACGCAGTATTTT. Protein product: CASSRTEYTDTQYF.

The chain carries TRBV19 and TRBJ2-1; perhaps D is TRBD1 or TRBD2 (5 bases each). Germline CDR1 is LNHDA and CDR2 is SQIVND (reference sequence). The CDR3 loop spans 18 amino acids. V shed 4 bases and J shed 3 bases, with 22 bases lying between them. CDR3 protein: CASSRGPADSWDYNEQFF. The CDR3 DNA sequence: TGTGCCAGTAGTAGGGGCCCCGCGGACTCATGGGACTACAATGAGCAGTTCTTC.

The chain joins TRBV9 to TRBJ1-6, with D possibly matching TRBD1 (6 bases). V shed 0 bases and J shed 5 bases, with 9 bases lying between them. Germline assignment: CDR1 SGDLS and CDR2 YYNGEE. The CDR3 has 15 amino acids. The CDR3 DNA reads as TGTGCCAGCAGCGTAGCCGGGGGCGATAATTCACCCCTCCACTTT. Its protein product is CASSVAGGDNSPLHF.

The J gene is TRBJ1-3, the V gene TRBV5-5, with D maybe TRBD1 (6 bases). From germline, CDR1 is SGHKS and CDR2 YYEKEE (reference sequence). V lost 3 bases and J 7 bases, leaving 14 bases between the germline ends. The CDR3 runs 14 residues. CDR3 residues: CASSSNRAENTIYF. In DNA form, the CDR3 reads TGTGCCAGCAGCTCCAACAGGGCCGAGAACACCATATATTTT.

This chain uses TRBV5-1 with TRBJ1-1; no clear D gene. Germline V lookup: CDR1 SGHRS, CDR2 YFSETQ. The CDR3 has 13 residues. The V gene lost 4 bases and the J gene lost 1 base, with 8 bases spanning the gap. The chain's CDR3 is CASSHGENTEAFF. In nucleotides, the CDR3 is TGCGCCAGCAGCCACGGGGAGAACACTGAAGCTTTCTTT.

The chain employs TRBV6-6 and TRBJ2-2; 9 positions match TRBD1. Germline CDR1 MNHNY, CDR2 SVGAGI (reference sequence). V shed 4 bases, J shed 7 bases, and the junction held 4 bases outside the gene matches. This CDR3 is built from 14 residues. CDR3 bases: TGTGCCAGCAGTTTCGGACAGGGGAACGGGGAGCTGTTTTTT. Its translation is CASSFGQGNGELFF.

This clone is a singleton in its sample. CDR3 nucleotides: TGTGCCAGCAGTTACGACCCACTCTACGAGCAGTACTTC. Its protein product is CASSYDPLYEQYF. The chain carries TRBV6-5 and TRBJ2-7; no reliable D call. CDR1 is MNHEY and CDR2 is SVGAGI in the germline V gene. Trimming pared 2 bases from V and 3 bases from J, leaving 8 bases between. This CDR3 is 13 amino acids long.

This chain connects TRBV7-9 to TRBJ1-4; the D gene is possibly TRBD1 (5 bases). This CDR3 contains 13 residues. V gave up 6 bases and J gave up 7 bases, with 12 bases separating them. Germline V CDR1 and CDR2: SEHNR, FQNEAQ (reference sequence). This CDR3 is CASRRGVGEKLFF. In DNA form, the CDR3 reads TGTGCCAGCAGACGAGGGGTCGGTGAAAAACTGTTTTTT.